This TCR beta chain came from a study of T cell clusters in autoimmune cytopenias. Each sample's input was 200 to 300 ng genomic DNA, some 38,000 genome equivalents. CDR3 size: 13 residues. With respect to this clonotype: Its specificity is unknown.

TRB rearrangements were amplified by touch-down multiplex PCR with mixed TRB-A/B primers. TCRdb re-called the multiplex PCR reads and catalogs CDR3 proteins one per entry, DNA excluded. The sample totals 11,000 or so distinct CDR3 sequences. Study-level points and caveats: Primary autoimmune cytopenia patients seemingly lacked the physiological T cell clusters found in healthy donors. TRB repertoire shifts in secondary cytopenia and chronic lymphocytic leukemia mostly reflected lymphoma, not autoimmunity.

These data were also filed under a second study, of T cell repertoires in aging, cancer and after chemotherapy. As that study records: Healthy donors lost TCR diversity with age mainly through richness, cancer patients through richness and evenness. Median generation probability rose over the chemotherapy interval in each cancer cohort, suggesting rebound thymic output.

The receptor was derived from a human donor in good health. This sequence joins TRBV12-3 or TRBV12-4 and TRBJ1-2. Sequenced: peripheral blood. The CDR3 loop is CATRRGGGYGYTF.